This T cell receptor (beta chain) came from a study of blood T cell repertoires in COVID-19. The wider study: The analysed material was cDNA or gDNA that came from T cells, B-cell-depleted T cells, or PBMCs.

Method: immunoSEQ multiplex PCR; TCRdb's copy keeps in-frame clones and lacks some. The data show about 210,000 clones, approximately 90% seen once. Germline values: CDR1 SNHLY, CDR2 FYNNEI. The CDR3 spans 14 residues. Trimming pared 7 bases from V and 3 bases from J, leaving 13 bases between. The sample comprised peripheral blood. V and J are TRBV2 and TRBJ1-3; perhaps TRBD1 as D (6 bases). This clonotype was obtained from a woman between 35 and 50 years old with acute or convalescent COVID-19. The CDR3 DNA reads TGTGCCAGCACCGACAGGATCCTTGGAAACACCATATATTTT. This translates into CASTDRILGNTIYF.